This TCR beta chain was retrieved from a study of T cell responses to AZD1222 COVID-19 vaccine. Profiled with immunoSEQ multiplex PCR; TCRdb holds only in-frame clones, not every one. This table holds 90,000 to 95,000 clones, nearly 90% found once. This clone is a singleton in its sample. The V gene's germline CDR1 is MDHEN and CDR2 SYDVKM. Trimming took 3 bases from V and 5 from J, leaving 16 bases between them. This CDR3 region has 15 residues. The sequence was collected from an adult in good health. Specimen: peripheral blood, collected on day 0 of AZD1222 vaccination. The chain carries TRBV28 and TRBJ2-5; a possible D gene is TRBD1 (6 bases). As DNA, the CDR3 is TGTGCCAGCAGTTTTATCTCCGGGACACGGGAGACCCAGTACTTC. Residues: CASSFISGTRETQYF. Full variable domain (remainder filled in from reference TRBV28 and TRBJ2-5): DVKVTQSSRYLVKRTGEKVFLECVQDMDHENMFWYRQDPGLGLRLIYFSYDVKMKEKGDIPEGYSVSREKKERFSLILESASTNQTSMYLCASSFISGTRETQYFGPGTRLLVL.